A selection of T cell receptor beta chains follows, all from one sample in a study of shared clonotypes between healthy human individuals. TCRdb's table, derived via immunoSEQ multiplex PCR, lists solely in-frame clones and lacks some. The repertoire consists of 2 million or so clones, with 85% to 95% occurring once and the leading ten covering 0.1% to 0.15%. Sample: naive CD4+ T cells sorted from blood. All receptors come from a man younger than 35 in good health. Each CDR3 is given with its conserved first and last residue. D genes are given only for firm matches. Size is omitted from some rows. Given values are once, few, many or a class for expanded clones.

j_gene	d_gene	v_gene	abundance	CDR3nt	CDR3aa
TRBJ2-7	NA	TRBV10-2	NA	TGCGCCAGCAGTGATGGACAGCGATCTTCCTACGAGCAGTACTTC	CASSDGQRSSYEQYF
TRBJ2-7	NA	TRBV4-1	NA	TGCGCCAGCAGCCAAGGTTTACTGGACCCTCAACGGGGTCGGCAGTACTTC	CASSQGLLDPQRGRQYF
TRBJ2-5	NA	TRBV19	NA	TGTGCCAGTAGTTCGCCGGGCGGGACTCAAGAGACCCAGTACTTC	CASSSPGGTQETQYF
TRBJ2-3	TRBD1	TRBV7-6	NA	TGTGCCAGCAGCTTAGAAGGGCAGGGGGTAGATACGCAGTATTTT	CASSLEGQGVDTQYF
TRBJ2-7	TRBD2	TRBV27	NA	TGTGCCAGCAGTTTAGGACTAGCGGGGGCCGAGCAGTACTTC	CASSLGLAGAEQYF
TRBJ1-6	NA	TRBV28	NA	TGTGCCAGCAGTTTAATTACCGACGGGGGGAACTATTCACCCCTCCACTTT	CASSLITDGGNYSPLHF
TRBJ2-7	TRBD1	TRBV7-2	NA	TGTGCCAGCAGCTTGGGACAGACCGAGCAGTACTTC	CASSLGQTEQYF
TRBJ2-5	TRBD2	TRBV25-1	once	TGTGCCAGCAGGAAGTCGGGAGGGCAAGAGACCCAGTACTTC	CASRKSGGQETQYF
TRBJ2-3	TRBD2	TRBV28	NA	TGTGCCAGCAGTTTCTCAGCGGGGGGACTATTCTATGGCACAGATACGCAGTATTTT	CASSFSAGGLFYGTDTQYF
TRBJ1-5	NA	TRBV12-5	NA	TGTGCTAGTGGTTTGGCACAGCCCCAGCATTTT	CASGLAQPQHF
TRBJ2-7	TRBD1	TRBV10-1	NA	TGCGCCAGCAGTGATCTGACAGGGGGTGGCTACGAGCAGTACTTC	CASSDLTGGGYEQYF
TRBJ2-5	NA	TRBV9	few	TGTGCCAGCAGCGATCAAGAGACCCAGTACTTC	CASSDQETQYF
TRBJ2-5	NA	TRBV5-4	NA	TGTGCCAGCAGCGATACAGGGCCCCAGGCCCAGTACTTC	CASSDTGPQAQYF
TRBJ2-4	NA	TRBV7-9	once	TGTGCCAGCAGCCCCGCACTCAGGGGACTGACGATAGCCAAAAACATTCAGTACTTC	CASSPALRGLTIAKNIQYF
TRBJ2-3	TRBD2	TRBV7-2	NA	TGTGCCAGCAGCTTATGGGCTAGCGGGTCCGGGGCAGATACGCAGTATTTT	CASSLWASGSGADTQYF
TRBJ2-1	TRBD2	TRBV11-2	NA	TGTGCCAGCAGCTCGACTAGCGGGAGATACAATGAGCAGTTCTTC	CASSSTSGRYNEQFF
TRBJ1-2	NA	TRBV5-1	NA	TGCGCCAGCAGCCTAGCCATGGGGCGGTACGGCTACACCTTC	CASSLAMGRYGYTF
TRBJ1-4	NA	TRBV7-9	NA	TGTGCCAGCAGCTCTCAAGGGGTCATCACTGAAAAACTGTTTTTT	CASSSQGVITEKLFF
TRBJ2-5	NA	TRBV11-3	once	TGTGCCAGCAGCTTTGGGGTCGGGGAGACCCAGTACTTC	CASSFGVGETQYF
TRBJ2-2	NA	TRBV9	NA	TGTGCCAGCAGTGTCTGGGACGGCACCGGGGAGCTGTTTTTT	CASSVWDGTGELFF
TRBJ1-6	NA	TRBV7-9	NA	TGTGCCAGCACCGTCGGGGATTCACCCCTCCACTTT	CASTVGDSPLHF
TRBJ2-3	NA	TRBV2	NA	TGTGCCAGCAGCCCCTCCGGACTTGCAGATACGCAGTATTTT	CASSPSGLADTQYF
TRBJ1-2	NA	TRBV4-2	NA	TGTGCCAGCAGCCAAGAGTGGTACGGCTACACCTTC	CASSQEWYGYTF
TRBJ2-7	TRBD1	TRBV5-1	NA	TGCGCCAGCAGCTCGCTCGGGACAGGGGACGACGAGCAGTACTTC	CASSSLGTGDDEQYF
TRBJ1-6	NA	TRBV7-9	NA	TGTGCCAGCAGCCCCGAAATTTATAATTCACCCCTCCACTTT	CASSPEIYNSPLHF
TRBJ2-7	NA	TRBV30	NA	TGTGCCTGGAGTGGTGGCGGCTCCTACGAGCAGTACTTC	CAWSGGGSYEQYF
TRBJ1-1	TRBD1	TRBV5-1	NA	TGCGCCAGCAGCTGGGCGACAGGGCAGACTGAAGCTTTCTTT	CASSWATGQTEAFF
TRBJ2-6	TRBD2	TRBV6-1	NA	TGTGCCAGCAGCGGACTAGCTGGGGCCAACGTCCTGACTTTC	CASSGLAGANVLTF
TRBJ1-6	TRBD1	TRBV9	NA	TGTGCCAGCAGCGTAGCTTCAGGGGGCAATTCACCCCTCCACTTT	CASSVASGGNSPLHF
TRBJ2-7	NA	TRBV28	NA	TGTGCCAGCAGTCTCACGGCCCGCTCCTACGAGCAGTACTTC	CASSLTARSYEQYF
TRBJ2-1	NA	TRBV5-1	NA	TGCGCCAGCAGCTTGGGGCTTACTGGGACCTACAATGAGCAGTTCTTC	CASSLGLTGTYNEQFF
TRBJ1-2	NA	TRBV11-3	NA	TGTGCCAGTAACGAGTGGGAAGAGGCGCGGAGCGACTATGGCTACACCTTC	CASNEWEEARSDYGYTF
TRBJ2-5	NA	TRBV14	NA	TGTGCCAGCAGCCAAGATCTGCGGTCCCGACAGTACTTC	CASSQDLRSRQYF
TRBJ2-7	TRBD1	TRBV7-2	NA	TGTGCCAGCAGCAAGGGGACAGGGAATCTCGACGAGCAGTACTTC	CASSKGTGNLDEQYF
TRBJ1-6	NA	TRBV6-4	NA	TGTGCCAGCAGTGGGGGTGATTACTCGGCTGGGGATTATAATTCACCCCTCCACTTT	CASSGGDYSAGDYNSPLHF
TRBJ2-5	NA	TRBV13	NA	TGTGCCAGCAGCTTAGAAACAGGCGGGACCCAGTACTTC	CASSLETGGTQYF
TRBJ2-2	TRBD1	TRBV27	NA	TGTGCCAGCAGCCTAAGGGGGACAGGGCCCACCGGGGAGCTGTTTTTT	CASSLRGTGPTGELFF
TRBJ2-1	NA	TRBV14	NA	TGTGCCAGCAGCCATGGCAGCCATTACAATGAGCAGTTCTTC	CASSHGSHYNEQFF
TRBJ1-1	NA	TRBV6-5	NA	TGTGCCAGCATCAGGAAGGTAGGGACTGAAGCTTTCTTT	CASIRKVGTEAFF
TRBJ2-3	TRBD2	TRBV15	once	TGTGCCACCAGGGGACTAGCGATCTCTACAGATACGCAGTATTTT	CATRGLAISTDTQYF
TRBJ2-2	NA	TRBV29-1	NA	TGCAGCGTTGAAACTGACACCGGGGAGCTGTTTTTT	CSVETDTGELFF
TRBJ2-3	TRBD2	TRBV10-3	NA	TGTGCCTCACAAGGGGCTAGCGGGAGGGCTGATACGCAGTATTTT	CASQGASGRADTQYF
TRBJ2-7	NA	TRBV10-3	NA	TGTGCCATCAGTGACATGGTCGAGCAGTACTTC	CAISDMVEQYF
TRBJ2-3	NA	TRBV18	NA	TGTGCCAGCTCACCAGGCAGGGGTACAGATACGCAGTATTTT	CASSPGRGTDTQYF
TRBJ2-2	NA	TRBV4-3	once	TGCGCCAGCAGCAATCGTGGCGGGGAGCTGTTTTTT	CASSNRGGELFF
TRBJ2-7	NA	TRBV6-1	NA	TGTGCCAGCAGTGACGCGACCACGTTCGGAGGGATCAACGAGCAGTACTTC	CASSDATTFGGINEQYF
TRBJ2-1	NA	TRBV6-1	NA	TGTGCCAGCAGTGAAGAGGGTCGGCGGCGGGGTGAGCAGTTCTTC	CASSEEGRRRGEQFF
TRBJ1-5	NA	TRBV28	once	TGTGCCAGCAGGCAAAATCAGCCCCAGCATTTT	CASRQNQPQHF
TRBJ2-1	NA	TRBV2	NA	TGTGCCAGCAGTGTCACTTATGAGCAGTTCTTC	CASSVTYEQFF
TRBJ1-4	NA	TRBV6-5	NA	TGTGCCAGCACCTCTACCGCCCAAAGCTCGGGAAAACTGTTTTTT	CASTSTAQSSGKLFF
TRBJ2-1	TRBD2	TRBV7-7	NA	TGTGCTAGCAGCCCGACTAGCGGGAGAAGTGGTGAGCAGTTCTTC	CASSPTSGRSGEQFF
TRBJ2-7	TRBD2	TRBV28	once	TGTGCCAGTGGGCTAGCGGGGTCCTACGAGCAGTACTTC	CASGLAGSYEQYF
TRBJ2-3	TRBD2	TRBV10-3	NA	TGTGCCATCAGTGTAGCGGGAGACCTCACAGATACGCAGTATTTT	CAISVAGDLTDTQYF
TRBJ2-1	TRBD2	TRBV9	NA	TGTGCCAGCAGCGTAGAGGAGCGGGGTCCCTACAATGAGCAGTTCTTC	CASSVEERGPYNEQFF
TRBJ1-5	NA	TRBV21-1	NA	TGTGCCAGCAGTTCTCGACAGTGCAATCAGCCCCAGCATTTT	CASSSRQCNQPQHF